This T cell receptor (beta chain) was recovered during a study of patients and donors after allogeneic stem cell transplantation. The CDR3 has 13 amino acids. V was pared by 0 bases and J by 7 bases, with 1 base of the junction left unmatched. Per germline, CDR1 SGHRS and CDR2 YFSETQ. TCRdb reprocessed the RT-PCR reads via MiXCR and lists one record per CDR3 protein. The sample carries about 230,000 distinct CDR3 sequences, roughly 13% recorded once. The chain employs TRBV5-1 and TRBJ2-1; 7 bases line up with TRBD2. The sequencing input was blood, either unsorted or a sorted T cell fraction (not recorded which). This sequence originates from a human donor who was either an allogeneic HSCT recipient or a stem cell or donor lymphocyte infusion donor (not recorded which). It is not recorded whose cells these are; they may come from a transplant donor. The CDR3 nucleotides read TGCGCCAGCAGCTTGGGGACTAGGAATGAGCAGTTCTTC. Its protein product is CASSLGTRNEQFF.